These T cell receptor beta chains were read from a single sample in a study of technical replicates of blood from a few donors. Here immunoSEQ multiplex PCR was the method, and the copy in TCRdb shows in-frame clones only, minus some. The repertoire holds some 100,000 clones, with roughly 95% as singletons. Sequences were obtained from T cells isolated from PBMCs. The receptors stem from a human donor in good health. The CDR3 runs from the conserved cysteine through the conserved F or W. The order of the fields is J gene, V gene, CDR3 protein.

J: TRBJ2-1
V: TRBV7-9
CDR3: CASLRAGGPNEQFF

J: TRBJ2-1
V: TRBV28
CDR3: CASSGTSVEQFF

J: TRBJ2-7
V: TRBV27
CDR3: CASKIMVSSYEQYF

J: TRBJ1-4
V: TRBV11-2
CDR3: CASSLVGETKNEKLFF

J: TRBJ2-3
V: TRBV6-6
CDR3: CASSRSPTDTQYF

J: TRBJ1-1
V: TRBV7-8
CDR3: CASSLHPNTEAFF

J: TRBJ1-1
V: TRBV7-6
CDR3: CASSLQGANTEAFF

J: TRBJ2-1
V: TRBV15
CDR3: CATSRDSGRGAYEQFF

J: TRBJ1-1
V: TRBV5-1
CDR3: CASSPPGGGTEAFF

J: TRBJ2-7
V: TRBV6-1
CDR3: CASCAAYEQYF

J: TRBJ2-2
V: TRBV6-4
CDR3: CASSDRTGSRTGELFF

J: TRBJ1-5
V: TRBV19
CDR3: CASSIAQMSNQPQHF

J: TRBJ1-3
V: TRBV5-4
CDR3: CASSSGEDFSGNTIYF

J: TRBJ2-2
V: TRBV13
CDR3: CASSLSGGAGELFF

J: TRBJ2-1
V: TRBV4-1
CDR3: CASSQGPDRDEQFF

J: TRBJ2-3
V: TRBV6-1
CDR3: CAACGGTSTDTQYF